This T cell receptor beta chain comes out of a study of T cell responses to AZD1222 COVID-19 vaccine. Assay used: immunoSEQ multiplex PCR; TCRdb lists only in-frame clones, some missing. The data contain 130,000 to 150,000 clones, about 81% of them singletons. Per germline, CDR1 MNHEY and CDR2 SVGAGI. The CDR3 has 15 residues. The junction had 11 bases not matched to a gene; V was cut back by 6 bases and J by 10 bases. This chain uses TRBV6-5 with TRBJ2-1, with 11 bases matching TRBD2. This receptor was taken from an adult in good health. Sequencing used peripheral blood, obtained on day 0 of MenACWY control vaccination. CDR3 sequence: CASSAYVTSGDEQFF. CDR3 nucleotides: TGTGCCAGCAGCGCATACGTGACTAGCGGGGACGAGCAGTTCTTC.